A single sample gave rise to the 4 T cell receptor beta chains below, sequenced in a study of regulatory T cells in long-lasting Graves disease. HTBI primers from iRepertoire and Arm-PCR of CDR3 regions yielded the TCR beta libraries. MiXCR, run by TCRdb on the multiplex PCR reads, gives a single entry per CDR3 protein. Among over 450,000 distinct CDR3 sequences, roughly a fifth were seen once, and the ten largest hold more than 6%. Time point defined: persistent/refractory GD, antithyroid drugs over 5 years with positive TRAb. There was RNA extracted from PBMCs, and the TCR library was made from it. The sample consisted of peripheral blood mononuclear cells (PBMCs), taken when the disease was refractory, from a patient treated with antithyroid drugs. These receptors originate from a female donor with Graves disease.

Here the CDR3 reads CASSYPLQAVSYEQYF. DNA of the CDR3: TGTGCCAGCAGTTACCCCCTACAAGCGGTGTCCTACGAGCAGTACTTC. The genes are TRBV6-2 or TRBV6-3 and TRBJ2-7; D is possibly TRBD2 (5 bases). CDR1 MNHEY and CDR2 SVGEGT come from the germline V gene. The CDR3 length is 16 residues. V was clipped by 2 bases and J by 1 base, with 15 bases between them.

The table lists this clonotype with many counts. The DNA for the CDR3 is TGTGCCAGCAGTTCCTCCCGCCCCGGACTAGCGGGAGCCAACGAGCAGTACTTC. It translates to CASSSSRPGLAGANEQYF. The rearrangement links TRBV28 to TRBJ2-7; 13 bases map to TRBD2. Germline V lookup: CDR1 MDHEN, CDR2 SYDVKM. V lost 4 bases and J lost 5; bases outside the gene matches: 14. CDR3 length equals 18 residues.

This clonotype was counted at least ten times. V usage is TRBV7-2 and J usage is TRBJ2-5; 8 bases agree with TRBD1. Germline V gene lookup returns CDR1 SGHTA and CDR2 FQGNSA. The CDR3 sequence is 17 residues long. The trim removed 5 bases at V and 5 bases at J, leaving 16 bases unmatched. CDR3 sequence (DNA): TGTGCCAGCAGCCCCCATCGGACAGGGTATAATGTGGAGACCCAGTACTTC. It yields the protein CASSPHRTGYNVETQYF.

The chain recombines TRBV2 with TRBJ1-5; D unresolved. V lost 5 bases and J lost 0, with 5 bases in between. The CDR3 runs 13 residues. CDR1 and CDR2 (germline): SNHLY, FYNNEI. The CDR3: CASSIFSNQPQHF. The CDR3 region has the DNA TGTGCCAGCAGTATTTTTAGCAATCAGCCCCAGCATTTT. Full variable domain (rest looked up from reference TRBV2 and TRBJ1-5): EPEVTQTPSHQVTQMGQEVILRCVPISNHLYFYWYRQILGQKVEFLVSFYNNEISEKSEIFDDQFSVERPDGSNFTLKIRSTKLEDSAMYFCASSIFSNQPQHFGDGTRLSIL.